This entry features one T cell receptor beta chain sequence. V lost 0 bases, J lost 5 bases, and 17 bases lay in between. Germline V gives CDR1 KGHDR, CDR2 SFDVKD. This CDR3 has 17 residues. TCRdb keeps only in-frame clones here, not all; method: immunoSEQ multiplex PCR. This sample has 200,000 to 250,000 clones, with 85% to 90% found just once. The data originate from a study of blood T cell repertoires in COVID-19. The receptor's source is an elderly man with acute or convalescent COVID-19. Sequenced sample: peripheral blood. This chain connects TRBV24-1 to TRBJ2-3; a possible D gene is TRBD1 (7 bases). The CDR3 coding sequence is TGTGCCACCAGTGATTTGACAGGGGAGGTTTTGGTAGATACGCAGTATTTT. Protein product: CATSDLTGEVLVDTQYF.